This T cell receptor beta chain emerged from a study of T cell repertoires in cytomegalovirus infection. This clonotype was detected ten times or more. TCRdb reprocessed the reads via MiXCR and lists one record per CDR3 protein. The sample has roughly 230,000 distinct CDR3 sequences, about 7% seen once. The receptor was derived from a human donor in good health (CMV status not recorded). Some clones in this sample may be carry-over from other donors' samples. The sample taken for sequencing was PBMCs.

The CDR3 sequence is CSARDHRQGTEAFF. The CDR3 region has the DNA TGCAGTGCTAGAGATCATCGACAGGGCACTGAAGCTTTCTTT. The chain employs TRBV20-1 and TRBJ1-1, with 7 positions matching TRBD1. The V gene's germline CDR1 is DFQATT and CDR2 SNEGSKA (reference sequence). This CDR3 region has 14 residues. Trimming took 0 bases from V and 4 from J; bases not matched to a gene: 5.